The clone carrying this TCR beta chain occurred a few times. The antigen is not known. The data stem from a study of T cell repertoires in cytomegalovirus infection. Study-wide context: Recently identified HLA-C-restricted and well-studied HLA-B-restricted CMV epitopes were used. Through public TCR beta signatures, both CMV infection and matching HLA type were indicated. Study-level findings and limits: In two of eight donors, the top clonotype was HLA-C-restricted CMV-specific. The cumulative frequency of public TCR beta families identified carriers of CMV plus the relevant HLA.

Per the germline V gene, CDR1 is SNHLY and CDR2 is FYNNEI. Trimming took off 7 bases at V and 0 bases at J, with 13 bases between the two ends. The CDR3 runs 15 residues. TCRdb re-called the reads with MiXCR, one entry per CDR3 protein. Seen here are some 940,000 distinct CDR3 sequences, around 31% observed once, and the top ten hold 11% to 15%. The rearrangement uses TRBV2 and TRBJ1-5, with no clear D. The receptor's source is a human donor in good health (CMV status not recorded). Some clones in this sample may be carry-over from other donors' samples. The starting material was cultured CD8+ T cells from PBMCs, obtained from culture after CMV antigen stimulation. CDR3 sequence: CASNREPDSNQPQHF. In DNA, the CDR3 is TGTGCCAGCAACCGGGAACCAGATAGCAATCAGCCCCAGCATTTT.